What follows are 14 T cell receptor beta chains derived from one specimen sequenced in a study of T cell responses to AZD1222 COVID-19 vaccine. Clones were sequenced by immunoSEQ multiplex PCR, and TCRdb holds only the in-frame ones, with some missing. This sample has 98,000 or so clones, with roughly 84% found just once. The sequencing here drew on peripheral blood, taken on day 0 of AZD1222 vaccination. The receptors here all came from an adult in good health.

Here the CDR3 reads CASSLTGTVGDYGYTF. The CDR3 nucleotides read TGCGCCAGCAGCTTGACCGGGACGGTAGGGGACTATGGCTACACCTTC. This chain links TRBV5-1 with TRBJ1-2, with D maybe TRBD1 (5 bases). The germline gives CDR1 SGHRS, CDR2 YFSETQ. The V end lost 1 base, the J end lost 3 bases, and 16 bases lay between the germline ends. The CDR3 covers 16 residues.

The chain links TRBV29-1 to TRBJ2-5; D gene uncertain. Germline lookup yields CDR1 SQVTM and CDR2 ANQGSEA. The V end was cut by 2 bases, the J end by 4 bases, with 5 bases between. There are 11 residues in the CDR3. CDR3 region: CSVERAETQYF. CDR3 bases: TGCAGCGTTGAACGGGCAGAGACCCAGTACTTC.

The rearrangement links TRBV2 to TRBJ2-3; 7 positions match TRBD1. Germline trimming cut 4 bases from V and 1 base from J; bases unmatched to any gene: 8. Germline CDR1 SNHLY, CDR2 FYNNEI. CDR3 size: 16 residues. The CDR3 sequence is CASSVLGGQGTDTQYF. In nucleotides, the CDR3 is TGTGCCAGCAGTGTGTTAGGGGGCCAGGGCACAGATACGCAGTATTTT.

The J gene is TRBJ2-1, the V gene TRBV19, with 7 bases matching TRBD2. CDR1 is LNHDA and CDR2 is SQIVND in the germline V gene (reference sequence). The CDR3 is 16 residues long. Germline trimming cut 3 bases from V and 0 bases from J; bases unmatched to any gene: 5. CDR3 sequence (DNA): TGTGCCAGTAGTATTCGGCGGGGGAGCTCCTACAATGAGCAGTTCTTC. It specifies CASSIRRGSSYNEQFF. Full variable domain (missing parts from reference TRBV19 and TRBJ2-1): DGGITQSPKYLFRKEGQNVTLSCEQNLNHDAMYWYRQDPGQGLRLIYYSQIVNDFQKGDIAEGYSVSREKKESFPLTVTSAQKNPTAFYLCASSIRRGSSYNEQFFGPGTRLTVL.

A single count supports this clone. The CDR3 reads CASSLGIEPPAQYF. Here the CDR3 DNA reads TGTGCCAGCAGCTTAGGTATTGAGCCCCCCGCGCAGTATTTT. This rearrangement joins TRBV7-3 to TRBJ2-3; no clear D gene. CDR1 is SGHTA, CDR2 FQGTGA, per germline. This CDR3 has 14 residues. The V gene lost 2 bases and the J gene lost 10 bases, with 16 bases spanning the gap.

The V and J genes are TRBV2 and TRBJ2-1; possibly TRBD2 for D (6 bases). The CDR3 loop spans 14 amino acids. V lost 6 bases, J lost 8 bases, and 17 bases lay in between. Looked up from germline, CDR1 is SNHLY and CDR2 is FYNNEI. CDR3 nucleotides: TGTGCCAGCAGAAGTGATACGGGCGGGGATGAGCAGTTCTTC. Its protein product is CASRSDTGGDEQFF.

This chain connects TRBV3-1 (or the pseudogene TRBV3-2) to TRBJ2-3, with a weak D call TRBD2 (5 bases). In germline, CDR1 is LGHDT, CDR2 YNNKEL (reference sequence). V was pared by 1 base and J by 0 bases, with 8 bases between. The CDR3 is 15 residues long. CDR3 in amino acids: CASSQAGTSTDTQYF. The CDR3 DNA is TGTGCCAGCAGCCAAGCGGGAACTAGCACAGATACGCAGTATTTT.

This chain connects TRBV7-2 to TRBJ1-2, with D perhaps matching TRBD1 (6 bases). Trimming took 5 bases from V and 5 from J, leaving 12 bases between them. The CDR3 spans 13 residues. CDR1 and CDR2 (germline): SGHTA, FQGNSA. CDR3 sequence: CASSPWTEYGYTF. The DNA for the CDR3 is TGTGCCAGCAGCCCCTGGACAGAATATGGCTACACCTTC. The variable domain in full, completed from reference TRBV7-2 and TRBJ1-2, reads GAGVSQSPSNKVTEKGKDVELRCDPISGHTALYWYRQSLGQGLEFLIYFQGNSAPDKSGLPSDRFSAERTGGSVSTLTIQRTQQEDSAVYLCASSPWTEYGYTFGSGTRLTVV.

This clone was seen once. The genes are TRBV7-9 and TRBJ1-2, with unresolved D. This CDR3 has 13 amino acids. Germline values: CDR1 SEHNR, CDR2 FQNEAQ (reference sequence). V lost 3 bases, J lost 8 bases, and 13 bases lay in between. As DNA, the CDR3 is TGTGCCAGCAGCTTGAACGAGGAAGGAGGCTACACCTTC. It encodes CASSLNEEGGYTF. The full variable domain, rest sourced from reference TRBV7-9 and TRBJ1-2, is DTGVSQNPRHKITKRGQNVTFRCDPISEHNRLYWYRQTLGQGPEFLTYFQNEAQLEKSRLLSDRFSAERPKGSFSTLEIQRTEQGDSAMYLCASSLNEEGGYTFGSGTRLTVV.

The chain couples TRBV3-1 (or the pseudogene TRBV3-2) to TRBJ1-4; 9 nucleotides line up with TRBD1. The V and J ends lost 5 bases and 3 bases, in that order; junction bases with no gene match: 4. Germline V CDR1 and CDR2: LGHDT, YNNKEL (reference sequence). This CDR3 spans 15 amino acids. The CDR3 DNA is TGTGCCAGCAGCGACCGGACAGGGGCTAATGAAAAACTGTTTTTT. This encodes CASSDRTGANEKLFF.

V gene TRBV5-4 combines with J gene TRBJ2-7; D perhaps matches TRBD2 (5 bases). The germline V and J ends were trimmed by 4 bases and 1 base, with 12 bases remaining between them. The CDR3 is 14 amino acids. The V gene's germline CDR1 is SGHNT and CDR2 YYREEE (reference sequence). The CDR3 region is CASSAPGSSYEQYF. The CDR3 region has the DNA TGTGCCAGCAGCGCCCCGGGATCTTCCTACGAGCAGTACTTC.

This clone is medium-sized within its sample. The chain couples TRBV11-2 to TRBJ1-3, with 8 positions matching TRBD1. The CDR3 length is 17 residues. Germline lookup yields CDR1 SGHAT and CDR2 FQNNGV. V lost 5 bases and J lost 2; bases outside the gene matches: 11. The CDR3 loop reads CASSGAFRGRAGNTIYF. The CDR3 DNA reads TGTGCCAGCAGCGGAGCCTTCAGGGGGCGCGCTGGAAACACCATATATTTT.

J is TRBJ1-4 and V is TRBV28; D not certain. V dropped 5 bases and J dropped 8 bases, with 12 bases sitting between them. The CDR3 sequence is 13 residues long. Germline V gene lookup returns CDR1 MDHEN and CDR2 SYDVKM. The CDR3 region is CASSTPSTEKLFF. For the CDR3, the DNA is TGTGCCAGCAGTACCCCTTCCACGGAAAAACTGTTTTTT. The full variable domain, with the rest looked up from reference TRBV28 and TRBJ1-4, is DVKVTQSSRYLVKRTGEKVFLECVQDMDHENMFWYRQDPGLGLRLIYFSYDVKMKEKGDIPEGYSVSREKKERFSLILESASTNQTSMYLCASSTPSTEKLFFGSGTQLSVL.

V gene TRBV5-1 combines with J gene TRBJ2-5; the D is unclear. CDR1 and CDR2 from the germline V gene are SGHRS and YFSETQ. This CDR3 has 13 amino acids. With 0 bases removed from V and 5 bases from J, the gap between germline ends came to 8 bases. The CDR3 loop is CASSLGNPETQYF. CDR3 bases: TGCGCCAGCAGCTTGGGGAACCCGGAGACCCAGTACTTC.